The T cell receptor beta chain under discussion was sequenced for a study of blood T cell repertoires in COVID-19. Study details: From T cells, B-cell-depleted T cells, or PBMCs came the material, which was cDNA or gDNA.

In the authors' workflow: Amplification of reference gene primers provided the estimated nucleated cell counts. Assay used: immunoSEQ multiplex PCR; TCRdb lists only in-frame clones, some missing. From that table come the V and J calls and clone size; the DNA was used to work out D and trimming. This table has about 60,000 clones, more than 75% appearing once. From germline, CDR1 is SQVTM and CDR2 ANQGSEA. Trimming took 1 base from V and 3 from J; bases not matched to a gene: 8. The CDR3 is made up of 16 amino acids. J is TRBJ2-7 and V is TRBV29-1, with 11 positions matching TRBD2. The receptor's source is a woman aged 80 or older with acute or convalescent COVID-19. Sequencing was performed on peripheral blood. This CDR3 is CSVEARVAGGLYEQYF. DNA for the CDR3: TGCAGCGTTGAAGCTCGGGTAGCGGGAGGGCTCTACGAGCAGTACTTC.